This TCR beta chain was sequenced during a study of CD8+CD57+ T cells in acquired aplastic anemia. About the research overall: The average for DNA from sorted CD4+ and CD8+ cells was 2.5 to 4 ug.

Study-wide results and limits: The study identified roughly 29 CD8+ CDR3 sequences shared by patients and controls.

The patients chosen for sequencing had shown expansion of CD8+CD57+ cells (detected by flow cytometry). Patients, without exception, had severe acquired aplastic anemia. Among the patients, none had received any therapy at the time of blood sampling. Profiling of TCR beta VDJ combinations and CDR3 sequences used genomic DNA as template. TCRdb reanalysed the reads using MiXCR and keeps one entry per CDR3 protein. The sample consists of 200,000 or so distinct CDR3 sequences, roughly 53% of them appearing once. This clonotype was recorded at least ten times. Its antigen is currently unknown. Trimming shortened V by 7 bases and J by 1 base, and 10 bases separated the two germline ends. CDR3 length: 13 residues. Germline V gene lookup returns CDR1 MNHEY and CDR2 SVGEGT.

Sequenced: sorted CD4+, CD8+, or CD8+CD57+ T cells (not recorded which) from PBMCs. The TCR originated in a human donor with aplastic anemia. The V gene is TRBV6-2 or TRBV6-3, the J gene TRBJ1-1; no reliable D call. CDR3 nucleotide sequence: TGTGCCAGCACCCAGCCCCAGAACACTGAAGCTTTCTTT. Translation: CASTQPQNTEAFF.